This T cell receptor beta chain was captured in a study of T cell responses to AZD1222 COVID-19 vaccine (dated by TCRdb to 2020 to 2022). With respect to the entire study: TCR sequencing was performed for approximately 240 trial participants, of whom roughly 200 were given two doses of AZD1222 and 26 were given two doses of MenACWY control vaccine. Enrollment into the trials was organized by age into subgroups of 18-55, 56-69 and 70-plus years, and those subgroups contained roughly 160, 29 and 62 TCR-sequenced participants, respectively. Beyond this particular receptor, the publication reports: The vaccine-associated CD4 TCRs covered the entire spike protein, and the dominant responses fell in regions 160-218 and 743-854. After two AZD1222 doses, both the breadth and the depth of spike-specific TCRs were significantly higher than at day 0 and than in MenACWY recipients. The 56-69-year group was small, and its depth increase did not reach significance, likely because of low power. Conclusions about previously exposed vaccinees are limited, since just five or six AZD1222 recipients were seropositive for SARS-CoV-2 at baseline. Reportedly, almost half of the unique spike-specific TCRs recognized epitopes lying outside the regions that are mutated in the B.1.351 and B.1.1.7 variants. No day 14 peak-response samples were available, so repertoires were characterized only after the peak T cell response. Most participants were white British and females outnumbered males, and the authors suggested that clonal diversity may have been underestimated.

The time point label, read with the paper, signifies: about 28 days (+/-7) after the second vaccine dose. AZD1222 recipients with second doses at about 4 weeks or about 12 weeks were pooled, because spike-specific TCR depth and breadth did not differ between schedules. Vaccinee samples came from UK trials COV001 and COV002, including a single-blind randomized controlled phase 2/3 trial of AZD1222 (ChAdOx1 nCoV-19) in healthy adults. Trial participant PBMC samples were collected at day 0 and day 28 after the second dose for TCRbeta chain sequencing. The CDR3 regions of human TCRbeta chains were analyzed by immunosequencing. On the study's bioinformatics: Repertoire TCRs were matched against a reference library of SARS-CoV-2-specific TCRs generated with the MIRA antigen-specificity platform. Breadth was defined as the fraction of unique TCRs that were SARS-CoV-2-associated. Depth was defined as the fraction of total T cells that were SARS-CoV-2-associated. Using the MIRA data, each spike-specific TCR was mapped to the spike region that the TCR reacts to and placed in a CD4 or CD8 class. Log10-transformed breadth and depth values were compared by one-way ANOVA with Sidak's multiple comparisons tests. TCRdb holds this immuneACCESS table with in-frame rearrangements only. Some clones are missing; in checked studies, unresolved V genes explain under half, and the rest has no known cause. V and J calls and clone size are as listed in that table; D and trimming were resolved from the DNA. This sample lists over 110,000 clones; roughly nine tenths were detected once. In total, the top ten clones hold about 9.4% of the sample.

On this clone: Its antigen is currently not known. No base quality information exists; no much larger clone differs at one position.

V sheds 7 bases and J sheds 5 bases, leaving 18 bases between their ends. CDR3 length: 15 amino acids, cysteine to phenylalanine. The only DNA kept is the CDR3, 45 bases in frame from the first base. For CDR1 and CDR2, the germline V gene (reference sequence) lists MNHEY and SMNVEV. The TCR comes from an adult who received the AZD1222 COVID-19 vaccine. The sequencing here drew on peripheral blood, taken 28 days after the second AZD1222 dose. The chain is assembled from TRBV27 and TRBJ1-5; TRBD1 is perhaps the D gene, given 5 matching bases. The CDR3 amino acid sequence is: CASTLGTHFYQPQHF. The nucleotide sequence reads TGTGCCAGCACCTTGGGGACTCACTTCTATCAGCCCCAGCATTTT.